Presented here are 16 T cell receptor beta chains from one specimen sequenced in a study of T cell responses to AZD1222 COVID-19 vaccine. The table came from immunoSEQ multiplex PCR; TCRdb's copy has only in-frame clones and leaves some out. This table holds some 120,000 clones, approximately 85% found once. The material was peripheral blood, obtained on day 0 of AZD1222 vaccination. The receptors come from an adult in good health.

DNA for the CDR3: TGTGCCAGCAGCTTAGGGCAGGGAGGAAGCTATGGCTACACCTTC. It is translated as CASSLGQGGSYGYTF. This chain links TRBV7-3 with TRBJ1-2, with a tentative D call TRBD1 (5 bases). The V gene lost 2 bases and the J gene lost 4 bases, with 14 bases spanning the gap. CDR1 is SGHTA and CDR2 is FQGTGA in the germline V gene. The CDR3 length is 15 residues.

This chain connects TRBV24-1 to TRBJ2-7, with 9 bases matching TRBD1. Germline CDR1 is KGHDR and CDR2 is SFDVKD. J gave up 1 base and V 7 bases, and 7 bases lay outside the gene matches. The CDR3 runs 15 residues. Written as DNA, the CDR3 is TGTGCCACCAGCCCCGCGACAGGGGGGTCCTACGAGCAGTACTTC. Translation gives CATSPATGGSYEQYF.

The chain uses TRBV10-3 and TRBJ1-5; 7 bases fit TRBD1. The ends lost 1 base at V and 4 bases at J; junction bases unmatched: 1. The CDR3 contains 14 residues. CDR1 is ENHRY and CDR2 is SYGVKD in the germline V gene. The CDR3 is CAISEWGQNQPQHF. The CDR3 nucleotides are TGTGCCATCAGTGAGTGGGGACAGAATCAGCCCCAGCATTTT.

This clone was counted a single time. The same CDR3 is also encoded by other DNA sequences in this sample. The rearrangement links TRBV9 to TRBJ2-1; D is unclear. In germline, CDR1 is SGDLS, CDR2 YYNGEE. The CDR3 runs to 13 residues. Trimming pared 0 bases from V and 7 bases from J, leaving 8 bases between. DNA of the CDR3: TGTGCCAGCAGCGTAGGTGTCCAAAATGAGCAGTTCTTC. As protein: CASSVGVQNEQFF.

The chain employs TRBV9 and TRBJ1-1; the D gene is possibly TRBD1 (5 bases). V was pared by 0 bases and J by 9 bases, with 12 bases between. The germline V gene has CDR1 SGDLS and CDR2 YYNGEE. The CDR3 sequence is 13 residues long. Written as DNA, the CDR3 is TGTGCCAGCAGCGTAGGAACCCGGGGGAAAGCTTTCTTT. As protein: CASSVGTRGKAFF.

CDR3 sequence: CASSLLNTGELFF. CDR3 sequence (DNA): TGTGCCAGCAGCTTACTGAACACCGGGGAGCTGTTTTTT. The genes are TRBV7-9 and TRBJ2-2; no clear D gene. Trimming stripped 2 bases from V and 1 base from J, with 2 bases between. Per the germline V gene, CDR1 is SEHNR and CDR2 is FQNEAQ (reference sequence). This CDR3 contains 13 residues.

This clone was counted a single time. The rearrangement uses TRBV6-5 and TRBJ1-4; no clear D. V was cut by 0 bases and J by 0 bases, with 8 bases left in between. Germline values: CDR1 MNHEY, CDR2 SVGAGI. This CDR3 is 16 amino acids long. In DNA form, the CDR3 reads TGTGCCAGCAGTTACTCCCCAGGTCCAACTAATGAAAAACTGTTTTTT. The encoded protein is CASSYSPGPTNEKLFF.

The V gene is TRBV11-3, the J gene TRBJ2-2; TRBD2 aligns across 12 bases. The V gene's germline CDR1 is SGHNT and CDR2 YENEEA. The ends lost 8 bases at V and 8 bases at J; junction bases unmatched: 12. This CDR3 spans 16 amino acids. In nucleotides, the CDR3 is TGTGCCAGCGAGAGGCTAGCGGGAGGGATAATGGGGGAGCTGTTTTTT. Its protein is CASERLAGGIMGELFF.

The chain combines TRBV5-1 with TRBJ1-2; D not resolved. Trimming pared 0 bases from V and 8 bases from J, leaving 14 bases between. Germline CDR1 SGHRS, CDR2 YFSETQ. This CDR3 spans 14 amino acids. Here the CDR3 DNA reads TGCGCCAGCAGCTTGGAAAGGGTAGCACTCGGCTACACCTTC. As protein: CASSLERVALGYTF.

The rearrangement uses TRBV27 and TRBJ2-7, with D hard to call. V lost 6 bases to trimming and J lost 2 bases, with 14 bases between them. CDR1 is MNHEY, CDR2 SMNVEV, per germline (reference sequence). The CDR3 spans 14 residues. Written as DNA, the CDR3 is TGTGCCAGCAGGAGAGCAGACAAAACCTACGAGCAGTACTTC. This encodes CASRRADKTYEQYF.

CDR3 sequence: CASSSMDRASSYEQYF. CDR3 sequence (DNA): TGTGCCAGCAGCTCCATGGACAGGGCGAGCTCCTACGAGCAGTACTTC. The rearrangement joins TRBV13 to TRBJ2-7; 8 bases line up with TRBD1. CDR1 PRHDT and CDR2 FYEKMQ come from the germline V gene (reference sequence). This CDR3 has 16 amino acids. Trimming cost V 4 bases and J 0 bases; bases outside gene matches: 8.

CDR3 in amino acids: CSASLGQGDSPLHF. The DNA of the CDR3 is TGCAGTGCTAGTCTAGGACAGGGGGATTCACCCCTCCACTTT. The chain carries TRBV20-1 and TRBJ1-6, with TRBD1 matching 10 bases. This CDR3 contains 14 residues. V shed 3 bases and J 8 bases; nucleotides not matched to a gene: 4. CDR1 DFQATT and CDR2 SNEGSKA come from the germline V gene (reference sequence).

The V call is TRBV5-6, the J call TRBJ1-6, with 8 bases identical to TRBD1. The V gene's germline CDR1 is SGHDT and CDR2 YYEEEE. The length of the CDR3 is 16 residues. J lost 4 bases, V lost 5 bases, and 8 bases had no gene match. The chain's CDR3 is CASREAGGLYNSPLHF. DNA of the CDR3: TGTGCCAGCAGGGAAGCAGGGGGCCTTTATAATTCACCCCTCCACTTT.

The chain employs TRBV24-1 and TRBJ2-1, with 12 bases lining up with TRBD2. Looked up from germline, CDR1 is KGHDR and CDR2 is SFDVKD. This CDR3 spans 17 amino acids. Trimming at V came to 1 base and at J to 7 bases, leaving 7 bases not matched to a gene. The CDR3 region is CATSDFSLAGGPNEQFF. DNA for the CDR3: TGTGCCACCAGTGATTTTTCGCTAGCGGGAGGGCCGAATGAGCAGTTCTTC.

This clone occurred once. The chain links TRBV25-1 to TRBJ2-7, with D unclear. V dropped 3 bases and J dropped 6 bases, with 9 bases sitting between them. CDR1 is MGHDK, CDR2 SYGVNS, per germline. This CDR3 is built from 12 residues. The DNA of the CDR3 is TGTGCCAGCAGTGATAACTATGTCGAGCAGTACTTC. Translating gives CASSDNYVEQYF.

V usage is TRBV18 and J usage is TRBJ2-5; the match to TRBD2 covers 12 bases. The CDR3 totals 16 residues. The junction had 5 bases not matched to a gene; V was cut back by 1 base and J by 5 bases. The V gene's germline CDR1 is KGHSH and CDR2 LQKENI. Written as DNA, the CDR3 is TGTGCCAGCTCACCACGGCTAGCGGGGGGGCCGGAGACCCAGTACTTC. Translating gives CASSPRLAGGPETQYF.